Below, one TCR beta chain is given with its context. TCRdb keeps only in-frame clones here, not all; method: immunoSEQ multiplex PCR. Altogether a few hundred thousand clones are present, under 90% being singletons, with the ten largest covering about 20%. The data originate from a study of blood T cell repertoires in COVID-19. Study-level background: T cells, B-cell-depleted T cells, or PBMCs supplied cDNA or gDNA.

Per the germline V gene, CDR1 is LNHDA and CDR2 is SQIVND (reference sequence). V was pared by 1 base and J by 0 bases, with 3 bases of the junction left unmatched. The CDR3 contains 16 residues. This sequence was found in a man between 25 and 39 years old with active or convalescent COVID-19. J is TRBJ2-1 and V is TRBV19; 7 nucleotides line up with TRBD2. Specimen: peripheral blood. The CDR3 is CASSIAASGSYNEQFF. The CDR3 DNA is TGTGCCAGTAGTATAGCTGCTAGCGGCTCCTACAATGAGCAGTTCTTC.